This note documents a single TCR beta chain sequence. Its specificity is not known. The data stem from a study of Graves' ophthalmopathy and Graves' hyperthyroidism. RNA transcripts yielded amplified TCR beta CDR3 regions. Amplification began with first-round RT-PCR using HTBI primers, then second-round multiplex PCR was performed. From the multiplex PCR reads, TCRdb called clonotypes with MiXCR, one entry per CDR3 protein. The sample lists hundreds of thousands of distinct CDR3 sequences, 15% seen once, with 5.5% to 7% in the top ten. Study-level results: Most expanded clonotypes from thyroid (those above 0.001 frequency) were also found in blood. Ophthalmopathy progression prediction by the model yielded a sensitivity of approximately 70% and a specificity of under 80%.

Stable hyperthyroidism referred to disease that showed no ophthalmopathy within 18 months of follow-up. PBMCs originated in about 9.8 ml of fresh peripheral blood. The CDR3 totals 14 residues. Trimming removed 4 bases at V and 5 bases at J, with 12 bases between. CDR1 and CDR2 from the germline V gene are SGHTA and FQGTGA. The J gene is TRBJ1-5, the V gene TRBV7-3, with D unclear. The sequenced sample was peripheral blood. The sequence was collected from a woman aged 18-29 years with stable Graves' hyperthyroidism. The CDR3 DNA is TGTGCCAGCAGCTCTCCGGAACCCTATCAGCCCCAGCATTTT. It yields the protein CASSSPEPYQPQHF.